These 8 T cell receptor beta chains share one sample of origin, sequenced in a study of blood T cells in healthy people across ages. It was with a sample-barcoded 5' primer and a J-beta primer mix that a second PCR of roughly 7 to 12 cycles was run. TCRdb re-analysed the 5' RACE reads in MiXCR, keeping a single row per CDR3 protein. The table has 750,000 to 1,000,000 distinct CDR3 sequences, 25% to 30% seen once. The sample was also linked to a second study, of T cells of mothers and their children.

Material: blood. The receptors were sampled from a woman aged 40 to 55 in good health.

In regard to this clonotype: A much larger clone lies one base from this, so it may be a read error. CDR3 residues: CASSHRDGAETQYF. The DNA for the CDR3 is TGTGCCAGCAGCCACCGGGATGGGGCCGAGACCCAGTACTTC. The rearrangement links TRBV3-1 to TRBJ2-5; possibly TRBD1 or TRBD2 for D (5 bases each). This CDR3 region has 14 residues. Germline V gene sequence: CDR1 LGHDT, CDR2 YNNKEL (reference sequence). V gave up 3 bases and J gave up 5 bases, with 13 bases separating them.

This clonotype was found once. A read error may explain this, as a much larger clone is one base away. The chain is built from TRBV6-2 or TRBV6-3 and TRBJ2-7; D may be TRBD1 or TRBD2 (6 bases each). The CDR3 is made up of 14 amino acids. Germline V gene sequence: CDR1 MNHEY, CDR2 SVGEGT. The CDR3 nucleotides read TGTGCCAGCAGCCCCGGGGGCTCCTGGCACATTCAGCACTTC. This translates into CASSPGGSWHIQHF.

This clonotype was counted ten times or more. This may be a read error: a much more frequent sequence differs by one nucleotide. The V gene is TRBV11-2, the J gene TRBJ2-7, with D unclear. Germline CDR1 reads SGHAT; CDR2 reads FQNNGV. The CDR3 consists of 16 residues. V lost 6 bases to trimming and J lost 7 bases, with 25 bases between them. The CDR3 nucleotides read TGTGCCAGCAGTTTGGGCAGCATTCATTCGCGCGATGAGCAGTACTTC. It yields the protein CASSLGSIHSRDEQYF.

This clonotype has only a few counts. The chain has TRBV20-1 and TRBJ2-4, with 13 bases aligning to TRBD2. The CDR3 sequence is 17 residues long. Germline V gene sequence: CDR1 DFQATT, CDR2 SNEGSKA (reference sequence). The junction had 4 bases not matched to a gene; V was cut back by 1 base and J by 1 base. The CDR3, as DNA: TGCAGTGCTAGAGTAAGGGGACTAGCGGGGGCCAAAAACATTCAGTACTTC. Residues: CSARVRGLAGAKNIQYF.

This clonotype was observed many times. The rearrangement uses TRBV7-3 and TRBJ1-1, with D maybe TRBD1 (5 bases). This CDR3 has 14 residues. Deletions cut 4 bases from V and 8 bases from J, with 17 bases between. Germline-derived CDR1 and CDR2 are SGHTA and FQGTGA. CDR3 DNA sequence: TGTGCCAGCAGCTCAATCGGGGGAAATACCGAAGCTTTCTTT. This translates into CASSSIGGNTEAFF.

V usage is TRBV5-1 and J usage is TRBJ2-5; a possible D gene is TRBD2 (5 bases). Germline CDR1 SGHRS, CDR2 YFSETQ. Trimming took off 6 bases at V and 11 bases at J, with 20 bases between the two ends. The CDR3 has 13 residues. In nucleotides, the CDR3 is TGCGCCAGCACCCCATTAGCCGGGAATGAGCAGTACTTC. Translated, it gives CASTPLAGNEQYF.

This clonotype occurred a few times. This chain connects TRBV27 to TRBJ2-7; a possible D gene is TRBD2 (5 bases). The CDR3 has 13 amino acids. Trimming cost V 3 bases and J 4 bases, with 10 bases left between them. The V gene's germline CDR1 is MNHEY and CDR2 SMNVEV (reference sequence). The CDR3 spells CASSLSREYEQYF. CDR3 bases: TGTGCCAGCAGTTTGAGTAGGGAGTACGAGCAGTACTTC.

The chain joins TRBV28 to TRBJ1-1, with D perhaps matching TRBD1 (5 bases). CDR1 is MDHEN and CDR2 is SYDVKM in the germline V gene. The CDR3 is made up of 15 amino acids. Trimming removed 2 bases at V and 4 bases at J, with 14 bases between. The chain's CDR3 is CASSLRSGIGTEAFF. DNA for the CDR3: TGTGCCAGCAGTTTAAGGTCAGGGATAGGCACTGAAGCTTTCTTT. The entire variable domain, with the rest obtained from reference TRBV28 and TRBJ1-1, is as follows: DVKVTQSSRYLVKRTGEKVFLECVQDMDHENMFWYRQDPGLGLRLIYFSYDVKMKEKGDIPEGYSVSREKKERFSLILESASTNQTSMYLCASSLRSGIGTEAFFGQGTRLTVV.